Listed below are T cell receptor beta chains from one sample, sequenced in a study of T-cell reconstitution after alpha-beta-depleted transplantation in children. Each CDR3 protein gets one entry after TCRdb re-called the PCR reads with MiXCR. Among some 250,000 distinct CDR3 sequences listed, around 12% were seen once. The sample in question was PBMCs from the stem cell graft donor, obtained from the stem cell graft. The receptors shown here come from a human donor who donated a stem cell graft to a child with acute lymphoblastic leukemia. The CDR3 runs from the conserved cysteine through the conserved F or W. The D gene is left open where the match is weak. Not all rows give a size; the values are once, few, many and, for expanded clones, a class.

V gene,J gene,D gene,clone size,CDR3 DNA,CDR3 protein
TRBV15,TRBJ1-3,.,many,TGTGCCACCAGCAGAGATTCGATCTCTGGAAACACCATATATTTT,CATSRDSISGNTIYF
TRBV28,TRBJ1-2,TRBD1,many,TGTGCCAGCAGTTACGGGGACAGGGCTAACTATGGCTACACCTTC,CASSYGDRANYGYTF
TRBV10-3,TRBJ2-2,.,many,TGTGCCATCAGTGAGAGGGGAGGAGGGATGAACACCGGGGAGCTGTTTTTT,CAISERGGGMNTGELFF
TRBV6-2/TRBV6-3,TRBJ1-1,.,many,TGTGCCAGCATCCCAAGCAGGTCGGTCGACACTGAAGCTTTCTTT,CASIPSRSVDTEAFF
TRBV30,TRBJ2-7,.,many,TGTGCCTGGAAGGAGCAGGGTCCCGAGCAGTACTTC,CAWKEQGPEQYF
TRBV7-6,TRBJ2-7,TRBD2,many,TGTGCCAGCAGCCCCCGAAAACCTAGCGGGCCAACCTCCTACGAGCAGTACTTC,CASSPRKPSGPTSYEQYF
TRBV6-1,TRBJ2-7,TRBD2,many,TGTGCCAGCAGGAATAGCGGGGTGTACGAGCAGTACTTC,CASRNSGVYEQYF
TRBV20-1,TRBJ1-5,.,.,TGCAGTGCGAGACTCGGGCAGGACAATCAGCCCCAGCATTTT,CSARLGQDNQPQHF
TRBV7-2,TRBJ2-7,.,many,TGTGCCAGCAGCGCCACAGGGACGGGTGAGCAGTACTTC,CASSATGTGEQYF
TRBV12-5,TRBJ2-1,.,many,TGTGCTAGTGGCCGAACGGCGGTCGAGCAGTTCTTC,CASGRTAVEQFF
TRBV28,TRBJ2-3,TRBD2,many,TGTGCCAGCAGTCGACTAGCGGGAGCTGGAGATACGCAGTATTTT,CASSRLAGAGDTQYF
TRBV7-2,TRBJ2-3,TRBD1,many,TGTGCCAGCAGCCTATGGGGACAGGCGGGAGATACGCAGTATTTT,CASSLWGQAGDTQYF
TRBV10-3,TRBJ2-1,.,few,TGTGCCATCAGTGAGCGGGTCGGCTCGGCACTTGAGCAGTTCTTC,CAISERVGSALEQFF
TRBV3-1,TRBJ2-1,.,many,TGTGCCAGCAGCCAAATCGGCGGATACAATGAGCAGTTCTTC,CASSQIGGYNEQFF
TRBV7-2,TRBJ2-1,TRBD2,many,TGTGCCAGCAGCGGCCCCCAGGGACTAGCAGTAAGGCAGTTCTTC,CASSGPQGLAVRQFF
TRBV10-3,TRBJ2-7,TRBD1,many,TGTGCCATCAGTGATTTCACAGGGGGGATCTCCTACGAGCAGTACTTC,CAISDFTGGISYEQYF
TRBV7-9,TRBJ1-3,.,many,TGTGCCAGCAGCTCGGTCGTCCCTAAGAGCTCTGGAAACACCATATATTTT,CASSSVVPKSSGNTIYF
TRBV24-1,TRBJ2-2,TRBD1,many,TGTGCCACCGGCCGGACGGCCGGGACAGGGGGCGGCACCGGGGAGCTGTTTTTT,CATGRTAGTGGGTGELFF
TRBV6-5,TRBJ2-1,TRBD2,.,TGTGCCAGCAGTTCCCTGACTAGCGGAAGTTACAATGAGCACTTCTTC,CASSSLTSGSYNEHFF
TRBV6-2/TRBV6-3,TRBJ1-5,.,.,TGTGCCACCCAGGACAGCCTCCGATATCAGCCCCAGCATTTT,CATQDSLRYQPQHF
TRBV12-3/TRBV12-4,TRBJ1-5,TRBD1,many,TGTGCCAGCAGCAGACAGGGGAGTCAGCCCCAGCATTTT,CASSRQGSQPQHF
TRBV12-3/TRBV12-4,TRBJ2-7,.,many,TGTGCCAGCGTTGGGGCCGACCCCTACGAGCAGTACTTC,CASVGADPYEQYF
TRBV7-2,TRBJ2-7,.,few,TGTGCCAGCAGCTTAGATGGACGCTACGAGCAGTACTTC,CASSLDGRYEQYF
TRBV2,TRBJ2-2,.,.,TGTGCCAGCTTAGCGTCCGGGGAGCTGTTTTTT,CASLASGELFF
TRBV6-2/TRBV6-3,TRBJ2-2,.,.,TGTGCCAGCAGGGTAAAGGGAGGATACACCGGGGAGCTGTTTTTT,CASRVKGGYTGELFF
TRBV27,TRBJ2-5,TRBD2,many,TGTGCCAGCAGGGGACTAGCGGGGGCGGTAGGGGAGACCCAGTACTTC,CASRGLAGAVGETQYF
TRBV28,TRBJ2-4,.,many,TGTGCCAGCGGGGGACCCAAAAACATTCAGTACTTC,CASGGPKNIQYF
TRBV9,TRBJ2-7,.,many,TGTGCCAGCAGCCGGAGTGATGGGTACGAGCAGTACTTC,CASSRSDGYEQYF
TRBV4-2,TRBJ2-4,.,.,TGTGCCAGCAGCCAAGAAGGGGGGGCCGCCAGGGGTAAAAACATTCAGTACTTC,CASSQEGGAARGKNIQYF
TRBV5-1,TRBJ2-7,TRBD1,many,TGCGCCAGCAGCTTGGATTTGGGACAGGGGAATCGGCAGTACTTC,CASSLDLGQGNRQYF
TRBV7-8,TRBJ1-3,TRBD1,many,TGTGCCAGCACCCGGGGACAGGGATCCCGAAACACCATATATTTT,CASTRGQGSRNTIYF
TRBV5-1,TRBJ2-1,TRBD2,.,TGCACCAGCAGCTTTAGGGTCGTGTCTAGCGGGGGGAACTCCTACAATGAGCAGTTCTTC,CTSSFRVVSSGGNSYNEQFF
TRBV9,TRBJ2-3,.,many,TGTGCCAGCAGCGTAGCCGGGACCGCAGATACGCAGTATTTT,CASSVAGTADTQYF
TRBV20-1,TRBJ1-4,.,many,TGCAGTGCTAGAGATGAAAAACTGTTTTTT,CSARDEKLFF
TRBV29-1,TRBJ1-1,TRBD1,many,TGCAGCGTCTCGGGACAGGGATTAAAAGCTTTCTTT,CSVSGQGLKAFF
TRBV2,TRBJ2-2,.,many,TGTGCCAGCAGTCTCTTCTCGGACACCGGGGAGCTGTTTTTT,CASSLFSDTGELFF
TRBV2,TRBJ2-7,TRBD1,.,TGTGCCAGCAAGGACAGGCGGGAGCAGTACTTC,CASKDRREQYF
TRBV6-1,TRBJ2-7,.,few,TGTGCCAGCAGCCCGGCTACAGGTAGGAAAAGCGAGCAGTACTTC,CASSPATGRKSEQYF
TRBV6-2/TRBV6-3,TRBJ2-1,TRBD2,many,TGTGCCAGCAGCCCCGGAGGCGGGAGGGCCGGGAATGAGCAGTTCTTC,CASSPGGGRAGNEQFF
TRBV6-4,TRBJ2-1,TRBD1,many,TGTGCCAGCAGTGATGGGACAGGGGAGGAGGATGAGCAGTTCTTC,CASSDGTGEEDEQFF
TRBV20-1,TRBJ2-3,.,many,TGCAGTGCTAGAGACCGGGGTTGGGTGGCAGATACGCAGTATTTT,CSARDRGWVADTQYF